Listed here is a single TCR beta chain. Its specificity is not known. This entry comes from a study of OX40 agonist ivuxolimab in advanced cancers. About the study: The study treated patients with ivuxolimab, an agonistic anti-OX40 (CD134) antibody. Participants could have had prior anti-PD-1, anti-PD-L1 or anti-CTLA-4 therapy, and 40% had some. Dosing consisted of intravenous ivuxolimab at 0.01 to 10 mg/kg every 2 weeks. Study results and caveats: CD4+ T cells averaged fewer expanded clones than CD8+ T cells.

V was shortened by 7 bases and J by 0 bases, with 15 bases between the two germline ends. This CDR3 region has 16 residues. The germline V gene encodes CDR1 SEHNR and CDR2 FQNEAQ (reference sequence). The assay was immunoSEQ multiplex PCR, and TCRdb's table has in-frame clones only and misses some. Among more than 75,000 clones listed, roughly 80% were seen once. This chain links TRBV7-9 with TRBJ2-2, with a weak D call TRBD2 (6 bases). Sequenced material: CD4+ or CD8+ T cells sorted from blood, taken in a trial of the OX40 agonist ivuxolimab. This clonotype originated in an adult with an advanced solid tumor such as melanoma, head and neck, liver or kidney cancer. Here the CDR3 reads CASTNRGSANTGELFF. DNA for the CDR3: TGTGCCAGCACCAACCGGGGGTCTGCGAACACCGGGGAGCTGTTTTTT.